This T cell receptor beta chain originates from a study of human T cells and chemical hapten exposure. Study information: Sensitization applied 2% DPC to roughly 2 cm by roughly 2 cm of upper inner arm skin. General observations from the study: TCRs whose frequency exceeded 1 in 1000 remained the same following DPC sensitization.

In the library, unique molecular identifiers were attached to individual cDNA molecules. A single record per CDR3 protein comes from TCRdb applying MiXCR to the RACE reads. The sample carries tens of thousands of distinct CDR3 sequences, approximately 15% recorded once. CDR1 is SGHRS, CDR2 YFSETQ, per germline. The CDR3 is 14 amino acids. V trimming: 4 bases; J trimming: 2 bases; junction bases outside the gene matches: 5. Time point denoted: pre-sensitization, week 0. The treatment is: therapeutic diphenylcyclopropenone sensitization with weekly scalp DPC. Donors were 18 to 70-year-old alopecia patients suitable for DPC. A note on this clonotype: Its specificity is unknown.

This sequence was found in a woman between 50 and 59 years old with alopecia areata. Some clones in this sample may be carry-over from other donors' samples. J is TRBJ1-1 and V is TRBV5-1, with 7 bases fitting TRBD1. The sequenced sample was whole blood, obtained in connection with sensitization to the hapten diphenylcyclopropenone (DPC). CDR3 coding DNA: TGCGCCAGCAGCCGGGGACAGAGTAACACTGAAGCTTTCTTT. It yields the protein CASSRGQSNTEAFF.